The T cell receptor beta chain under discussion was sequenced for a study of blood T cell repertoires in COVID-19. Study overall: Material from acute and convalescent COVID-19 was sourced from the United States, Italy and Spain.

Data came from immunoSEQ multiplex PCR; TCRdb stores just in-frame clones and leaves some out. The sample contains 300,000 or so clones, around 87% of which appear only once. Germline CDR1 and CDR2: KGHDR and SFDVKD. The CDR3 has 15 amino acids. V trimming: 1 base; J trimming: 6 bases; junction bases outside the gene matches: 4. The sequence was collected from a man aged 65 to 79 with acute or convalescent COVID-19. Sequenced material: peripheral blood. The rearrangement joins TRBV24-1 to TRBJ1-2; TRBD1 agrees at 10 bases. The CDR3 DNA sequence: TGTGCCACCAGTGATTTTGGGACAGGGGAGAATGGCTACACCTTC. Protein product: CATSDFGTGENGYTF.